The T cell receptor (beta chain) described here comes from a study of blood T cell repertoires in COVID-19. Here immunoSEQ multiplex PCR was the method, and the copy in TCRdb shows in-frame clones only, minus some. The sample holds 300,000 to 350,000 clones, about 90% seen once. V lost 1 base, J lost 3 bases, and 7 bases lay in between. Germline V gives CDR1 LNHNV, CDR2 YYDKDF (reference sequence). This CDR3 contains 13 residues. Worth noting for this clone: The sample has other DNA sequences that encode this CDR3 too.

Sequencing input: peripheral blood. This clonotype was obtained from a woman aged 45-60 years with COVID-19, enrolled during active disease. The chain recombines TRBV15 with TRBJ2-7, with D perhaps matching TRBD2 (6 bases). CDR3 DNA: TGTGCCACCAGCAGAGGGAGGGGCTACGAGCAGTACTTC. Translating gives CATSRGRGYEQYF. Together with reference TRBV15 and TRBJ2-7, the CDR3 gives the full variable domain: DAMVIQNPRYQVTQFGKPVTLSCSQTLNHNVMYWYQQKSSQAPKLLFHYYDKDFNNEADTPDNFQSRRPNTSFCFLDIRSPGLGDTAMYLCATSRGRGYEQYFGPGTRLTVT.